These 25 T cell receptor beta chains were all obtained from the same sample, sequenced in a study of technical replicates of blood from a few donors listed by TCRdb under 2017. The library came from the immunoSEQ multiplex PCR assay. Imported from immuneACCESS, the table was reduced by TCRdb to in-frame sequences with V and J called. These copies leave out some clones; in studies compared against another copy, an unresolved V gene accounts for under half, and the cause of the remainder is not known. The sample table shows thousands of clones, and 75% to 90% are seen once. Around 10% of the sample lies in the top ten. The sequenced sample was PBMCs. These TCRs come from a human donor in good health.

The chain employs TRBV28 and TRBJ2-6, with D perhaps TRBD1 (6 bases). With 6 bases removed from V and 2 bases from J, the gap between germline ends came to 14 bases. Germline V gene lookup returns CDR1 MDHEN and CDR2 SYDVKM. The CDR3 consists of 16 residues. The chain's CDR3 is CASRTDSLAGANVLTF. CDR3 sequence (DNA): TGTGCCAGCAGGACGGACAGTCTTGCTGGGGCCAACGTCCTGACTTTC.

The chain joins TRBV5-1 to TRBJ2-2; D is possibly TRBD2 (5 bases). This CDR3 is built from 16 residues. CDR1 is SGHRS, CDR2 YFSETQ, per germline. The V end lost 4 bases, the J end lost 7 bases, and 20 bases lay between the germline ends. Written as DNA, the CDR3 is TGCGCCAGCAGCCTCGTTACGGGAAACGTGGGCGGGGAGCTGTTTTTT. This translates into CASSLVTGNVGGELFF.

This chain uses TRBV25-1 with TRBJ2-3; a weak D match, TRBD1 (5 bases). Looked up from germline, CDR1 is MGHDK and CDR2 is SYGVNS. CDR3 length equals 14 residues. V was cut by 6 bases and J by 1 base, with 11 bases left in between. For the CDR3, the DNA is TGTGCCAGCAGCCAGGGTAGAGGCACAGATACGCAGTATTTT. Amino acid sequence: CASSQGRGTDTQYF.

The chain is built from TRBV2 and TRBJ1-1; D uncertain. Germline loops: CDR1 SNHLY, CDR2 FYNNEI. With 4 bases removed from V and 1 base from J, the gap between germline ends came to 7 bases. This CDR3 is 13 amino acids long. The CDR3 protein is CASSVDTNTEAFF. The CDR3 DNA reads TGTGCCAGCAGTGTCGACACGAACACTGAAGCTTTCTTT.

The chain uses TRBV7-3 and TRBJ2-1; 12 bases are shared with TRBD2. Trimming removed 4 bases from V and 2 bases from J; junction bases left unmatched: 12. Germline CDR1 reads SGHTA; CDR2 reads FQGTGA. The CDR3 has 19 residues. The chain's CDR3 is CASSSKGLAGAETYNEQFF. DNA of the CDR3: TGTGCCAGCAGCTCAAAGGGACTAGCGGGCGCCGAGACCTACAATGAGCAGTTCTTC.

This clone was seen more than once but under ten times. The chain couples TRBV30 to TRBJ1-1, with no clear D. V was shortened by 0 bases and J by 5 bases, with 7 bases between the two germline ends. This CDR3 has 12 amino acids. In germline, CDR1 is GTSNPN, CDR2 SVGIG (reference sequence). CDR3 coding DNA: TGTGCCTGGAGTGTACCGGGGACTGAAGCTTTCTTT. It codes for CAWSVPGTEAFF. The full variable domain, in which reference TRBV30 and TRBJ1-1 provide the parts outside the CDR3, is SQTIHQWPATLVQPVGSPLSLECTVEGTSNPNLYWYRQAAGRGLQLLFYSVGIGQISSEVPQNLSASRPQDRQFILSSKKLLLSDSGFYLCAWSVPGTEAFFGQGTRLTVV.

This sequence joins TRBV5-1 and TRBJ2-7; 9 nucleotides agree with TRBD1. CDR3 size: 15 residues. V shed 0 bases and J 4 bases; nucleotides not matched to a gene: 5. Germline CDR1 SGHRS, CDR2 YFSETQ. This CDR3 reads CASSLVPGTGYEQYF. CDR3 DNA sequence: TGCGCCAGCAGCTTGGTCCCCGGGACAGGGTACGAGCAGTACTTC.

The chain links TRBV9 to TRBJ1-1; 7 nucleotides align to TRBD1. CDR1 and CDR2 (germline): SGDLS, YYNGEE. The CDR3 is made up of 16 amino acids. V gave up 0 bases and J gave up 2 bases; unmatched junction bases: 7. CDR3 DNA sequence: TGTGCCAGCAGCGTAGAATCGGCAGGGGGAAACACTGAAGCTTTCTTT. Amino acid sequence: CASSVESAGGNTEAFF.

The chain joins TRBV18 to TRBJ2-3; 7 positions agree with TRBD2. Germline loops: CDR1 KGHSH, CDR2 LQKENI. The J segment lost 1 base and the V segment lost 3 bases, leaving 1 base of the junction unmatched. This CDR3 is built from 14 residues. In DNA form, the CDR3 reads TGTGCCAGCTCACCCCTAGCGGGCACAGATACGCAGTATTTT. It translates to CASSPLAGTDTQYF.

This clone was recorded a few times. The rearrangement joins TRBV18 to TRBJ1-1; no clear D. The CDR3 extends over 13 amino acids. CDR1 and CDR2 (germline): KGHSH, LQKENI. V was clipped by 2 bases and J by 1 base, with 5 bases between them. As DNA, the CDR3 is TGTGCCAGCTCACCAGGGAGGAACACTGAAGCTTTCTTT. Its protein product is CASSPGRNTEAFF.

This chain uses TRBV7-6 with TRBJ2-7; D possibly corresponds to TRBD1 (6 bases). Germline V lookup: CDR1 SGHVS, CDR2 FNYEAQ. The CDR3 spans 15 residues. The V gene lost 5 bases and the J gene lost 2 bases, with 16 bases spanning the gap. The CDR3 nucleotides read TGTGCCAGCAGCCCGCGAAGAGGGGACACCTACGAGCAGTACTTC. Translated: CASSPRRGDTYEQYF.

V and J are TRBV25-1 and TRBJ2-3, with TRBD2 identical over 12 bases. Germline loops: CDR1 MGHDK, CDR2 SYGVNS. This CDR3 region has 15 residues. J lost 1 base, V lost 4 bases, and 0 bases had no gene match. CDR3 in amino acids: CASSASGRGTDTQYF. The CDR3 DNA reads TGTGCCAGCAGTGCTAGCGGGAGGGGCACAGATACGCAGTATTTT.

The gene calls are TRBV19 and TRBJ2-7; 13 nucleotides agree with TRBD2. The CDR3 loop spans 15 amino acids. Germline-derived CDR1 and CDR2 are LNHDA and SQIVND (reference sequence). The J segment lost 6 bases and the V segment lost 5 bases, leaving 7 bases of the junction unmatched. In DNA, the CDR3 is TGTGCCAGTAGTCTCTGGACTAGCGGGAGTAGCGAGCAGTACTTC. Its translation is CASSLWTSGSSEQYF.

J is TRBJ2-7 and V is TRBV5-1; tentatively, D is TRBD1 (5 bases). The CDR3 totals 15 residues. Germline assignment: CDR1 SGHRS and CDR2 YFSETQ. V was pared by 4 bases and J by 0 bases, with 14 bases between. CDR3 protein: CASSPVRASSYEQYF. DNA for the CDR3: TGCGCCAGCAGCCCCGTCAGGGCATCCTCCTACGAGCAGTACTTC.

The CDR3 loop reads CASSNGQGSGNTIYF. The CDR3 nucleotides read TGTGCCAGCAGCAACGGACAGGGCTCTGGAAACACCATATATTTT. This chain connects TRBV6-5 to TRBJ1-3, with 8 bases aligning to TRBD1. V gave up 6 bases and J gave up 0 bases; unmatched junction bases: 4. The CDR3 spans 15 residues. Germline loops: CDR1 MNHEY, CDR2 SVGAGI.

CDR3 coding DNA: TGTGCCAGCAGCTTAGAAATTACAGGCGAAGCTTTCTTT. Translating it yields CASSLEITGEAFF. This chain links TRBV11-2 with TRBJ1-1, with D possibly TRBD1 on 5 matching bases. Germline V gene data show CDR1 as SGHAT and CDR2 as FQNNGV. The CDR3 is 13 amino acids. Trimming took 0 bases from V and 8 from J, leaving 10 bases between them.

CDR3 loop: CASTKSAGPYEQYF. The CDR3 region has the DNA TGTGCCAGCACCAAATCGGCAGGGCCCTACGAGCAGTACTTC. The J gene is TRBJ2-7, the V gene TRBV6-6, with TRBD1 as a possible D gene (5 bases). CDR1 is MNHNY, CDR2 SVGAGI, per germline (reference sequence). Trimming took 7 bases from V and 2 from J, leaving 15 bases between them. This CDR3 comprises 14 residues.

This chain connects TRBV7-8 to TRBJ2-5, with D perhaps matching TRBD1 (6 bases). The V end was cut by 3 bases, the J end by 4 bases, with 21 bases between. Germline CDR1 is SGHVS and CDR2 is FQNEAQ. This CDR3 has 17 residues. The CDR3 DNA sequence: TGTGCCAGCAGCTTTCCCGGAGCAGGGGAGTGGGGAGAGACCCAGTACTTC. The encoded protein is CASSFPGAGEWGETQYF.

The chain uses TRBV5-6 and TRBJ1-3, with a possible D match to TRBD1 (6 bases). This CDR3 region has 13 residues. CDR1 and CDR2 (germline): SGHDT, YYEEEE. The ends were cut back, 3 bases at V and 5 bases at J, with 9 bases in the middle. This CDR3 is CASSWGQRNTIYF. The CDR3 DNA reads TGTGCCAGCAGCTGGGGACAAAGAAACACCATATATTTT.

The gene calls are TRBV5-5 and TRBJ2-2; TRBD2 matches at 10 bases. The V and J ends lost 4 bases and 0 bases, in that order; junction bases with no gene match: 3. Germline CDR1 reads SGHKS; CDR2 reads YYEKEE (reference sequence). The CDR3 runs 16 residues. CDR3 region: CASSQGTSANTGELFF. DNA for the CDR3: TGTGCCAGCAGCCAGGGGACTAGCGCGAACACCGGGGAGCTGTTTTTT.

The CDR3 protein is CASREGGAGGGTGELFF. Here the CDR3 DNA reads TGTGCCAGCAGGGAAGGGGGCGCGGGAGGCGGCACCGGGGAGCTGTTTTTT. J is TRBJ2-2 and V is TRBV25-1, with D tentatively TRBD2 (8 bases). Germline loops: CDR1 MGHDK, CDR2 SYGVNS. This CDR3 region has 17 residues. Trimming stripped 6 bases from V and 4 bases from J, with 21 bases between. Full variable domain (missing parts from reference TRBV25-1 and TRBJ2-2): EADIYQTPRYLVIGTGKKITLECSQTMGHDKMYWYQQDPGMELHLIHYSYGVNSTEKGDLSSESTVSRIRTEHFPLTLESARPSHTSQYLCASREGGAGGGTGELFFGEGSRLTVL.

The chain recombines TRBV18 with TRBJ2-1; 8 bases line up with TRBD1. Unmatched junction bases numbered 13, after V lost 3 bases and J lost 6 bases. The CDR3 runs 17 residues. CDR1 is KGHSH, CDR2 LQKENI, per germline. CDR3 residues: CASSPGQRGQGSNEQFF. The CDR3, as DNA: TGTGCCAGCTCACCGGGTCAGCGAGGACAGGGCTCCAATGAGCAGTTCTTC.

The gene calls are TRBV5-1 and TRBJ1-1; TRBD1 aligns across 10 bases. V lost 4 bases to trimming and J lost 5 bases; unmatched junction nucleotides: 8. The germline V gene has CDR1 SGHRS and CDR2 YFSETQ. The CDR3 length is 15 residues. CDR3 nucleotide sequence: TGCGCCAGCAGCGGCGGGGACAGGGGCGGGACTGAAGCTTTCTTT. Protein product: CASSGGDRGGTEAFF.

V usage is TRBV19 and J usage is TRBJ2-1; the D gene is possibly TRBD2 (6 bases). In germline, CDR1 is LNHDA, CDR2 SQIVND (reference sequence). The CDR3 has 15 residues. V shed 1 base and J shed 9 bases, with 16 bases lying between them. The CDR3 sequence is CASSIGSGLPSEQFF. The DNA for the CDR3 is TGTGCCAGTAGTATAGGTTCGGGACTCCCCAGTGAGCAGTTCTTC.

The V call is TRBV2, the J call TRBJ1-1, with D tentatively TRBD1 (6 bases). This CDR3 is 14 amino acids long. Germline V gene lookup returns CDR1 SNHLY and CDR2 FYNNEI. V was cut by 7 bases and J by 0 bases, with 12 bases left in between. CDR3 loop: CASTQGSMNTEAFF. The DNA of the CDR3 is TGTGCCAGCACTCAGGGGAGCATGAACACTGAAGCTTTCTTT.